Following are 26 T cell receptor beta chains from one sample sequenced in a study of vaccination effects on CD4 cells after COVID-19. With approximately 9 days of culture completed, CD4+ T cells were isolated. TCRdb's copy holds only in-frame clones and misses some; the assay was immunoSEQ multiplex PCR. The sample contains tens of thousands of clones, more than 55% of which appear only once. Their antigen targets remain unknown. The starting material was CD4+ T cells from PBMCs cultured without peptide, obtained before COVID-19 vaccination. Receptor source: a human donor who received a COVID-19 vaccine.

DNA for the CDR3: TGCGCCAGCAGTGATCCCTTGGAGAATTCACCCCTCCACTTT. The encoded protein is CASSDPLENSPLHF. This rearrangement joins TRBV10-1 to TRBJ1-6; D remains unclear. This CDR3 comprises 14 residues. V was clipped by 3 bases and J by 7 bases, with 10 bases between them. CDR1 is WNHNN and CDR2 is SYGVQD in the germline V gene (reference sequence).

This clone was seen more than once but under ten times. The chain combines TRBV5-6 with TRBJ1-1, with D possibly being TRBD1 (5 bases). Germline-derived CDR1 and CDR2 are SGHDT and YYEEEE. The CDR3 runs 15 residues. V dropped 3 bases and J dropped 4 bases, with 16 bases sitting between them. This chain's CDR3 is CASSYLARAVTEAFF. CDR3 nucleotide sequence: TGTGCCAGCAGCTACCTCGCCAGGGCGGTCACTGAAGCTTTCTTT.

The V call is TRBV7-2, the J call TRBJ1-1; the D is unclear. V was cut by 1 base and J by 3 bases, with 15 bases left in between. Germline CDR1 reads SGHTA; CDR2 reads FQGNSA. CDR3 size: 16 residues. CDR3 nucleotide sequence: TGTGCCAGCAGCTTAGGCCCCTCGAAGTCCTACACTGAAGCTTTCTTT. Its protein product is CASSLGPSKSYTEAFF. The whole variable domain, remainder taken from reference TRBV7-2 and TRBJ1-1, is GAGVSQSPSNKVTEKGKDVELRCDPISGHTALYWYRQSLGQGLEFLIYFQGNSAPDKSGLPSDRFSAERTGGSVSTLTIQRTQQEDSAVYLCASSLGPSKSYTEAFFGQGTRLTVV.

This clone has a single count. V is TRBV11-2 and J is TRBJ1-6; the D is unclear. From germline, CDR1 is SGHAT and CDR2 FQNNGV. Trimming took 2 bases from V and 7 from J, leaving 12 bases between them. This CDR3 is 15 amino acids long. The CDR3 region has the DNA TGTGCCAGCAGCTTAAGAAGTATGAGCAATTCACCCCTCCACTTT. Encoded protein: CASSLRSMSNSPLHF.

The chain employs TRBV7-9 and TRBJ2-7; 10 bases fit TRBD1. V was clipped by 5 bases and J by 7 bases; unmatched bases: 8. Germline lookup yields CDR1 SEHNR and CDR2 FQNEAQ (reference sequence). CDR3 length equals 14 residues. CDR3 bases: TGTGCCAGCAGCCTCCGACAGGGGGCAAGGGAGCAGTACTTC. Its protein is CASSLRQGAREQYF. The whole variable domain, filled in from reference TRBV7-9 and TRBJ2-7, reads DTGVSQNPRHKITKRGQNVTFRCDPISEHNRLYWYRQTLGQGPEFLTYFQNEAQLEKSRLLSDRFSAERPKGSFSTLEIQRTEQGDSAMYLCASSLRQGAREQYFGPGTRLTVT.

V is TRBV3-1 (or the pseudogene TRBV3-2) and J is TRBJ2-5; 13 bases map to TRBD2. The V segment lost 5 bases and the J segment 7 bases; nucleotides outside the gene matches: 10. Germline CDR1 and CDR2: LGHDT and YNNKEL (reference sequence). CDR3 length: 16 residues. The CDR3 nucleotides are TGTGCCAGCAGCAAGACTAGCGGGAGGCCCGGTGGGACCCAGTACTTC. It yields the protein CASSKTSGRPGGTQYF.

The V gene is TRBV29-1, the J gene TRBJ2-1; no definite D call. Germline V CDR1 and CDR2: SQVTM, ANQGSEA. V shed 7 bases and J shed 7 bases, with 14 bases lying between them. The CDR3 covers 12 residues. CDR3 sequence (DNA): TGCAGCGCTGCCTACGTAACGAATGAGCAGTTCTTC. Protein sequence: CSAAYVTNEQFF.

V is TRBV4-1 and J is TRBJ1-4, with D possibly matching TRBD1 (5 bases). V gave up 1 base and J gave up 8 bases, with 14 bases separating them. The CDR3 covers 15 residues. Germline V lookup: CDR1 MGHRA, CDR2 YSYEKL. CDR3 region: CASSQVWPGREKLFF. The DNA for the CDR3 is TGCGCCAGCAGCCAAGTTTGGCCGGGACGAGAAAAACTGTTTTTT.

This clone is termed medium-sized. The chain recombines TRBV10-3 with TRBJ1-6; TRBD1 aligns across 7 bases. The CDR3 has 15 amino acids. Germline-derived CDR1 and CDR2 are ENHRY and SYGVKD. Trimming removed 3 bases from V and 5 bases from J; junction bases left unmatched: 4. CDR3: CAISDSGTDNSPLHF. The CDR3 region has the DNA TGTGCCATCAGTGATTCCGGGACAGATAATTCACCCCTCCACTTT.

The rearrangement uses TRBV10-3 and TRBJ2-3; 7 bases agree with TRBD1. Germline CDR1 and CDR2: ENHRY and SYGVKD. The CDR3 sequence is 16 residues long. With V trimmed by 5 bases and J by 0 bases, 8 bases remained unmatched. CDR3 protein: CAISRSGQTSTDTQYF. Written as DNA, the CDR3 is TGTGCCATCAGTCGATCGGGACAGACTAGCACAGATACGCAGTATTTT.

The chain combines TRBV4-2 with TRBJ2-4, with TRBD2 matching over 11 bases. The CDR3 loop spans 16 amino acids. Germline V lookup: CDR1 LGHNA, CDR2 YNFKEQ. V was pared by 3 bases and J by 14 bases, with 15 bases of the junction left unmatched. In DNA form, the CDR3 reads TGTGCCAGCAGCCAGGCCCTGGGACTAGCGGACCCGTTGAAGTACTTC. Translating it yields CASSQALGLADPLKYF.

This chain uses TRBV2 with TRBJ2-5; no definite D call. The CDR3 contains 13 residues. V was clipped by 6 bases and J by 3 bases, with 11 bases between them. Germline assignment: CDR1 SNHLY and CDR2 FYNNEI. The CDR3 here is CASSDLREETQYF. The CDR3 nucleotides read TGTGCCAGCAGCGATTTAAGAGAAGAGACCCAGTACTTC.

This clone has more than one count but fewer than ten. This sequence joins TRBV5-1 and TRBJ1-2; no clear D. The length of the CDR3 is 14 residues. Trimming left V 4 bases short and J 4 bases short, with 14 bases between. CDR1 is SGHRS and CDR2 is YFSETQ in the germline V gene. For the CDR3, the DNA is TGCGCCAGCAGCACCGCGGACCCGACCTATGGCTACACCTTC. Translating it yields CASSTADPTYGYTF.

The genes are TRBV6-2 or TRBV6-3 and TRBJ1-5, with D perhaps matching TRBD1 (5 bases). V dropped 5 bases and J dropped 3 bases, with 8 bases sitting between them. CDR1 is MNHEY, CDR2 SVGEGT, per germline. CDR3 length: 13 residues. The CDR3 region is CASSQGANQPQHF. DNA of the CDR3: TGTGCCAGCAGTCAAGGGGCCAATCAGCCCCAGCATTTT.

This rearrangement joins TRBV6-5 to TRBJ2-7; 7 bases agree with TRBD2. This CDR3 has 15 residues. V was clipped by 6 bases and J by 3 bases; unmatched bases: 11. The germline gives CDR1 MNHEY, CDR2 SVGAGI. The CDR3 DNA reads TGTGCCAGCAGCAGGACTAGTGTTGGACTCTACGAGCAGTACTTC. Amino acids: CASSRTSVGLYEQYF.

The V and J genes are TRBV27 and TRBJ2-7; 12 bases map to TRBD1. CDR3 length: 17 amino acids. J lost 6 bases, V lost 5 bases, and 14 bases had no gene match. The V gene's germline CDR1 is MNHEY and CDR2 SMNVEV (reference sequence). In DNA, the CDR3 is TGTGCCAGCAGTCCCCGGGACAGGGGGCTCTCGTTCGGCGAGCAGTACTTC. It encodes CASSPRDRGLSFGEQYF.

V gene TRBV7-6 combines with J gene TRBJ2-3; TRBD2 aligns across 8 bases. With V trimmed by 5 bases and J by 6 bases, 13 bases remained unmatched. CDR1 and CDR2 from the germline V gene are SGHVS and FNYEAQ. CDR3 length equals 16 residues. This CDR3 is CASSKGVAGPGDTQYF. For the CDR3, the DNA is TGTGCCAGCAGCAAGGGGGTAGCGGGGCCCGGGGATACGCAGTATTTT. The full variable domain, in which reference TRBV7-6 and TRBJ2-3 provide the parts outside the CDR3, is GAGVSQSPRYKVTKRGQDVALRCDPISGHVSLYWYRQALGQGPEFLTYFNYEAQQDKSGLPNDRFSAERPEGSISTLTIQRTEQRDSAMYRCASSKGVAGPGDTQYFGPGTRLTVL.

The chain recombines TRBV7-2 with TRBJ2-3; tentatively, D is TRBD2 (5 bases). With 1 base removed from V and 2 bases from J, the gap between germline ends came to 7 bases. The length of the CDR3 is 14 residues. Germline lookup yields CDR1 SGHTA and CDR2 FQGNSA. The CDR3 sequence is CASSLGGATDTQYF. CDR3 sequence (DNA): TGTGCCAGCAGCTTAGGGGGAGCCACAGATACGCAGTATTTT. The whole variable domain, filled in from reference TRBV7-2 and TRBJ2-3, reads GAGVSQSPSNKVTEKGKDVELRCDPISGHTALYWYRQSLGQGLEFLIYFQGNSAPDKSGLPSDRFSAERTGGSVSTLTIQRTQQEDSAVYLCASSLGGATDTQYFGPGTRLTVL.

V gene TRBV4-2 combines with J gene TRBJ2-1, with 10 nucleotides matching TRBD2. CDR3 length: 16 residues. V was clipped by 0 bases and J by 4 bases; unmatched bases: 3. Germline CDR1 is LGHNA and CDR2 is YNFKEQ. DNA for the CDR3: TGTGCCAGCAGCCAAGAACCTAGCGGGAGTTACAATGAGCAGTTCTTC. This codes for CASSQEPSGSYNEQFF.

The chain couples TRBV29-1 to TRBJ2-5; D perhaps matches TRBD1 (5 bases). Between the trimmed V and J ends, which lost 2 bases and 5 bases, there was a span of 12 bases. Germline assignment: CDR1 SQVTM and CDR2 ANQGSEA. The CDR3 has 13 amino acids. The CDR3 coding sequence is TGCAGCGTTGAAAGTTTACAGGTCGAGACCCAGTACTTC. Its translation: CSVESLQVETQYF. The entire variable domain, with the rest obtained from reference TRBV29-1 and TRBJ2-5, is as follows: SAVISQKPSRDICQRGTSLTIQCQVDSQVTMMFWYRQQPGQSLTLIATANQGSEATYESGFVIDKFPISRPNLTFSTLTVSNMSPEDSSIYLCSVESLQVETQYFGPGTRLLVL.

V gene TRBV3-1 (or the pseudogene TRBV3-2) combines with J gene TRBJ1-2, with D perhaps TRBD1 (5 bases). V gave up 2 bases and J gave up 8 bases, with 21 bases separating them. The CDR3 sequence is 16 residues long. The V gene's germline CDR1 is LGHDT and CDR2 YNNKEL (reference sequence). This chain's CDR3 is CASSQTPEGVGEGYTF. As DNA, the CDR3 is TGTGCCAGCAGCCAAACTCCCGAAGGGGTCGGGGAAGGCTACACCTTC.

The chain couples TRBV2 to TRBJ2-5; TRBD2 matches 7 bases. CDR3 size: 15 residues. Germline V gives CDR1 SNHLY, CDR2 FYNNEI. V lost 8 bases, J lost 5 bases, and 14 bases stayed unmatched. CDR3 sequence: CASSDRAGRGETQYF. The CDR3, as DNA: TGTGCCAGCTCAGACCGGGCGGGGAGGGGTGAGACCCAGTACTTC.

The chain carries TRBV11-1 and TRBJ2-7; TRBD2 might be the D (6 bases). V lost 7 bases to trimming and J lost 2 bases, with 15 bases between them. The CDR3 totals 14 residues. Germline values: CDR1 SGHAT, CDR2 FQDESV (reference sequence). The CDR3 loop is CASKEGVGPYEQYF. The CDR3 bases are TGTGCCAGCAAGGAGGGAGTGGGCCCCTACGAGCAGTACTTC.

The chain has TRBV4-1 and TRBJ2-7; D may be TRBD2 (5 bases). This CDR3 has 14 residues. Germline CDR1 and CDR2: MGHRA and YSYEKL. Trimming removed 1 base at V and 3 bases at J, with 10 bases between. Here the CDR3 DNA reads TGCGCCAGCAGCCAAGGGACTGTGAACTACGAGCAGTACTTC. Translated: CASSQGTVNYEQYF.

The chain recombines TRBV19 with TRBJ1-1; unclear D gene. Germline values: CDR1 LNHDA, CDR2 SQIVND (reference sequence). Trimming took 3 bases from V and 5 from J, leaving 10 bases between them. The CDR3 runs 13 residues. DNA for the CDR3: TGTGCCAGTAGTATTGGCAGTGGGACTGAAGCTTTCTTT. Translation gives CASSIGSGTEAFF. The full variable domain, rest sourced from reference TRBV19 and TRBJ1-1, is DGGITQSPKYLFRKEGQNVTLSCEQNLNHDAMYWYRQDPGQGLRLIYYSQIVNDFQKGDIAEGYSVSREKKESFPLTVTSAQKNPTAFYLCASSIGSGTEAFFGQGTRLTVV.

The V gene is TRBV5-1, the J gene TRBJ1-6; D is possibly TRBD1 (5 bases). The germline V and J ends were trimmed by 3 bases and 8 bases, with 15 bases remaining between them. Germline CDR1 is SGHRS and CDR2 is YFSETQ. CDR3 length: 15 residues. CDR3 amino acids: CASSSDRPTDSPLHF. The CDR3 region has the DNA TGCGCCAGCAGCTCCGACAGACCTACGGATTCACCCCTCCACTTT. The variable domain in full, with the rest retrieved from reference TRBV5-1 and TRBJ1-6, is KAGVTQTPRYLIKTRGQQVTLSCSPISGHRSVSWYQQTPGQGLQFLFEYFSETQRNKGNFPGRFSGRQFSNSRSEMNVSTLELGDSALYLCASSSDRPTDSPLHFGNGTRLTVT.